What follows are 12 T cell receptor beta chains derived from one specimen sequenced in a study of blood T cells in healthy people across ages. The authors ran a second PCR of about 7 to 11 cycles using a sample-barcoded 5' primer and a J-beta primer mix. Each CDR3 protein gets one entry after TCRdb re-called the 5' RACE reads with MiXCR. The sample comprises over a million distinct CDR3 sequences, 59% of which are singletons, and roughly 6.3% rests with the top ten. The sequenced material came from blood. Source of these receptors: a man younger than 30 in good health.

The gene calls are TRBV9 and TRBJ2-3; TRBD2 matches 11 bases. From germline, CDR1 is SGDLS and CDR2 YYNGEE. The V and J ends lost 3 bases and 8 bases, in that order; junction bases with no gene match: 8. The CDR3 has 15 residues. CDR3 coding DNA: TGTGCCAGCAGCGAGGGACTAGCGGCGGATTGTACGCAGTATTTT. The encoded protein is CASSEGLAADCTQYF.

This clonotype appeared a few times. The chain is built from TRBV20-1 and TRBJ1-5; no clear D gene. The CDR3 has 14 amino acids. CDR1 DFQATT and CDR2 SNEGSKA come from the germline V gene (reference sequence). V dropped 4 bases and J dropped 0 bases, with 10 bases sitting between them. CDR3 nucleotides: TGCAGTGCTAATGAAGAAGTTAGCAATCAGCCCCAGCATTTT. It translates to CSANEEVSNQPQHF.

This sequence joins TRBV7-6 and TRBJ2-4; D gene unclear. The V end lost 0 bases, the J end lost 0 bases, and 12 bases lay between the germline ends. The CDR3 has 17 amino acids. Germline V lookup: CDR1 SGHVS, CDR2 FNYEAQ. The CDR3 protein is CASSLADLGLAKNIQYF. In DNA form, the CDR3 reads TGTGCCAGCAGCTTAGCAGATCTGGGTTTAGCCAAAAACATTCAGTACTTC.

The chain's CDR3 is CASSQGTAYEKLFF. CDR3 nucleotides: TGCGCCAGCAGCCAAGGGACAGCATATGAAAAACTGTTTTTT. V usage is TRBV4-1 and J usage is TRBJ1-4; tentatively, D is TRBD1 (6 bases). V lost 1 base, J lost 6 bases, and 9 bases lay in between. In germline, CDR1 is MGHRA, CDR2 YSYEKL. This CDR3 contains 14 residues.

The V and J genes are TRBV12-3 or TRBV12-4 and TRBJ2-1, with a weak D call TRBD1 (5 bases). The DNA end favors TRBJ2-7, so the J call may be wrong. The CDR3 has 13 amino acids. The CDR3 here is CASSTRETSEQYF. The CDR3 nucleotides read TGTGCCAGCAGTACCAGGGAAACCAGCGAGCAGTACTTC.

The V gene is TRBV4-2, the J gene TRBJ2-1; D is unresolved. The J call is doubtful: the DNA matches TRBJ2-7 better. Per germline, CDR1 LGHNA and CDR2 YNFKEQ. CDR3 length: 15 residues. CDR3 loop: CASSQVVSSYNEQYF. The CDR3 region has the DNA TGTGCCAGCAGCCAAGTCGTGAGCTCCTACAATGAGCAGTACTTC.

This chain connects TRBV28 to TRBJ1-6; D ambiguous. Trimming left V 2 bases short and J 4 bases short, with 12 bases between. Germline CDR1 is MDHEN and CDR2 is SYDVKM. The CDR3 loop spans 16 amino acids. CDR3 region: CASSLKTGFYNSPLHF. The CDR3 DNA sequence: TGTGCCAGCAGTTTAAAGACGGGGTTTTATAATTCACCCCTCCACTTT.

The chain joins TRBV27 to TRBJ2-7, with D tentatively TRBD1 or TRBD2 (5 bases each). V lost 6 bases and J 3 bases, leaving 12 bases between the germline ends. Germline values: CDR1 MNHEY, CDR2 SMNVEV (reference sequence). There are 13 residues in the CDR3. In nucleotides, the CDR3 is TGTGCCAGCAGCATGGGACGGATCTACGAGCAGTACTTC. Translated, it gives CASSMGRIYEQYF.

This rearrangement joins TRBV7-2 to TRBJ2-5; maybe TRBD2 (6 bases). V gave up 1 base and J gave up 13 bases, with 22 bases separating them. There are 15 residues in the CDR3. Germline CDR1 and CDR2: SGHTA and FQGNSA. CDR3 in DNA: TGTGCCAGCAGCTTAGGTCTTCAACCAGAGACTAGACCGTACTTC. It yields the protein CASSLGLQPETRPYF.

The chain joins TRBV20-1 to TRBJ2-7; TRBD1 agrees at 9 bases. The J call may be in error: the DNA end matches TRBJ2-1 better. CDR3 length equals 15 residues. CDR1 is DFQATT, CDR2 SNEGSKA, per germline (reference sequence). The CDR3 sequence is CSASLGQGGSNEQFF. The DNA for the CDR3 is TGCAGTGCTAGTCTGGGACAGGGAGGATCGAATGAGCAGTTCTTC.

The chain links TRBV10-3 to TRBJ2-7; a weak D match, TRBD2 (5 bases). The DNA end is more similar to TRBJ2-5, so the J call may be wrong. CDR3 length: 12 amino acids. Per the germline V gene, CDR1 is ENHRY and CDR2 is SYGVKD. The CDR3, as DNA: TGTGCCATCAGTTGGACTGGGGAGACCCAGTACTTC. Its protein is CAISWTGETQYF.

The V and J genes are TRBV11-2 and TRBJ1-1; D unresolved. V was clipped by 2 bases and J by 7 bases, with 5 bases between them. The CDR3 length is 11 residues. Germline V gene sequence: CDR1 SGHAT, CDR2 FQNNGV. In DNA form, the CDR3 reads TGTGCCAGCAGCTTACAATTTGAAGCTTTCTTT. Amino acids: CASSLQFEAFF.